This T cell receptor (beta chain) was sequenced in a study of graft-versus-host responses after intestinal transplantation. Clones were sequenced by immunoSEQ multiplex PCR, and TCRdb holds only the in-frame ones, with some missing. Of approximately 97,000 clones in the sample, around 92% were seen once. Study-level results: Peak circulating GvH clone levels were associated with early post-transplant HvG declines.

Points on this clone: Antigen unknown.

The germline gives CDR1 MNHEY, CDR2 SMNVEV (reference sequence). V was cut by 5 bases and J by 0 bases, with 19 bases left in between. The length of the CDR3 is 17 residues. V and J are TRBV27 and TRBJ1-1; D may be TRBD1 (5 bases). This material consisted of unstimulated CD4+ T cells sorted from spleen or lymph node cells, taken before transplant. The sequence derives from a human donor who was the organ donor for an intestinal transplant. CDR3 sequence: CASSEEQAWGLNTEAFF. For the CDR3, the DNA is TGTGCCAGCAGTGAAGAACAGGCCTGGGGTTTGAACACTGAAGCTTTCTTT.